The 20 T cell receptor beta chains given below trace back to one sample, sequenced in a study of blood T cell repertoires in COVID-19. Clones were read by immunoSEQ multiplex PCR, and TCRdb kept only the in-frame ones, dropping some. This sample has some 400,000 clones, with roughly 90% found just once. Material: PBMCs or T cells enriched from blood (not recorded which). The receptors derive from a woman younger than 45 who had recovered from COVID-19.

J is TRBJ2-1 and V is TRBV2; 7 bases fit TRBD1. V lost 5 bases, J lost 13 bases, and 8 bases stayed unmatched. CDR1 and CDR2 (germline): SNHLY, FYNNEI. The CDR3 loop spans 12 amino acids. The CDR3 here is CASSTTGEFQFF. The DNA for the CDR3 is TGTGCCAGCAGTACTACAGGGGAATTCCAGTTCTTC.

V gene TRBV5-1 combines with J gene TRBJ2-5, with 9 nucleotides matching TRBD2. Looked up from germline, CDR1 is SGHRS and CDR2 is YFSETQ. The CDR3 has 19 residues. V trimming: 10 bases; J trimming: 1 base; junction bases outside the gene matches: 23. Here the CDR3 DNA reads TGCGCCCCCCGCCCCGCCCTCGCGGGGGGGCGGGGGGCCCAAGAGACCCAGTACTTC. This sequence encodes CAPRPALAGGRGAQETQYF.

The J gene is TRBJ2-2, the V gene TRBV6-5; TRBD1 agrees at 9 bases. CDR1 and CDR2 from the germline V gene are MNHEY and SVGAGI. The CDR3 loop spans 15 amino acids. Trimming cost V 2 bases and J 11 bases; bases outside gene matches: 9. CDR3 region: CASSYAQGAAVELFF. In nucleotides, the CDR3 is TGTGCCAGCAGTTACGCACAGGGGGCGGCCGTAGAGCTGTTTTTT.

Concerning this clone: The same CDR3 is also encoded by other DNA sequences in this sample. The chain links TRBV18 to TRBJ1-2; 10 positions match TRBD1. Germline CDR1 is KGHSH and CDR2 is LQKENI. The trim removed 0 bases at V and 4 bases at J, leaving 2 bases unmatched. CDR3 length equals 15 residues. The CDR3 reads CASSPPGQGRYGYTF. The CDR3 DNA reads TGTGCCAGCTCACCACCGGGACAGGGGCGCTATGGCTACACCTTC.

The chain joins TRBV10-1 to TRBJ1-1; D is perhaps TRBD1 (5 bases). V was cut by 3 bases and J by 8 bases, with 16 bases left in between. The CDR3 sequence is 14 residues long. The germline V gene encodes CDR1 WNHNN and CDR2 SYGVQD (reference sequence). Here the CDR3 DNA reads TGCGCCAGCAGTGACCGTCAGGGTGGACCAGAAGCTTTCTTT. Translated, it gives CASSDRQGGPEAFF.

The V and J genes are TRBV2 and TRBJ2-7, with D perhaps TRBD1 (6 bases). V was shortened by 6 bases and J by 3 bases, with 12 bases between the two germline ends. The length of the CDR3 is 13 residues. Germline-derived CDR1 and CDR2 are SNHLY and FYNNEI. This chain's CDR3 is CASRGTPNYEQYF. CDR3 coding DNA: TGTGCCAGCAGAGGGACACCTAACTACGAGCAGTACTTC.

This clone was found a few times. This chain connects TRBV7-9 to TRBJ2-7, with 7 positions matching TRBD2. The CDR3 has 15 residues. Germline V gene lookup returns CDR1 SEHNR and CDR2 FQNEAQ (reference sequence). Trimming at V came to 1 base and at J to 3 bases, leaving 6 bases not matched to a gene. CDR3 bases: TGTGCCAGCAGCTTAGTTCCTAGCGGCATCTACGAGCAGTACTTC. The encoded protein is CASSLVPSGIYEQYF.

Of note for this clone: Other DNA sequences within the sample encode an identical CDR3. The genes are TRBV5-1 and TRBJ2-7; D is perhaps TRBD2 (6 bases). Germline lookup yields CDR1 SGHRS and CDR2 YFSETQ. V lost 0 bases, J lost 1 base, and 8 bases lay in between. This CDR3 is built from 14 residues. DNA of the CDR3: TGCGCCAGCAGCTTGGGTAGCGGTTCCTACGAGCAGTACTTC. Encoded protein: CASSLGSGSYEQYF.

The chain uses TRBV2 and TRBJ1-4; 7 bases agree with TRBD1. CDR1 and CDR2 (germline): SNHLY, FYNNEI. There are 12 residues in the CDR3. Unmatched junction bases numbered 8, after V lost 5 bases and J lost 14 bases. The CDR3 loop reads CASSFDRVNLFF. Written as DNA, the CDR3 is TGTGCCAGCAGTTTTGACAGGGTTAATCTGTTTTTT.

This chain uses TRBV27 with TRBJ1-4; possibly TRBD1 for D (6 bases). In germline, CDR1 is MNHEY, CDR2 SMNVEV (reference sequence). CDR3 length equals 15 residues. V lost 4 bases, J lost 8 bases, and 17 bases lay in between. In nucleotides, the CDR3 is TGTGCCAGCAGTTCGGCAGGGGTCCCAGGGGAAAAACTGTTTTTT. Protein: CASSSAGVPGEKLFF.

This clone was found once. V is TRBV2 and J is TRBJ1-2; TRBD1 matches at 7 bases. Germline-derived CDR1 and CDR2 are SNHLY and FYNNEI. This CDR3 spans 14 amino acids. Germline trimming cut 7 bases from V and 6 bases from J; bases unmatched to any gene: 11. Here the CDR3 DNA reads TGTGCCAGCATCCAAGACAGGGCCCTAGATGGCTACACCTTC. Translation gives CASIQDRALDGYTF.

The chain carries TRBV6-2 or TRBV6-3 and TRBJ1-5; maybe TRBD1 (6 bases). The CDR3 consists of 15 residues. V dropped 0 bases and J dropped 7 bases, with 13 bases sitting between them. CDR1 and CDR2 (germline): MNHEY, SVGEGT. The DNA of the CDR3 is TGTGCCAGCAGTTACTCGGGGGGGGCAAACCAGCCCCAGCATTTT. It specifies CASSYSGGANQPQHF.

This clone has only a few counts. The gene calls are TRBV7-2 and TRBJ1-5, with D tentatively TRBD1 (5 bases). Trimming shortened V by 0 bases and J by 2 bases, and 5 bases separated the two germline ends. The CDR3 is 14 residues long. Per the germline V gene, CDR1 is SGHTA and CDR2 is FQGNSA. CDR3 bases: TGTGCCAGCAGCTTAGCAGGGGGCAATCAGCCCCAGCATTTT. It encodes CASSLAGGNQPQHF.

This clone was detected ten times or more. CDR3 coding DNA: TGCGCCAGCAGCTGGAGCGCGGGACTAGGTAACAATGAGCAGTTCTTC. Protein product: CASSWSAGLGNNEQFF. This chain uses TRBV4-1 with TRBJ2-1, with TRBD2 matching over 8 bases. Germline assignment: CDR1 MGHRA and CDR2 YSYEKL. V gave up 5 bases and J gave up 5 bases; unmatched junction bases: 11. The CDR3 spans 16 residues.

The rearrangement links TRBV28 to TRBJ2-7; 8 bases fit TRBD2. Germline-derived CDR1 and CDR2 are MDHEN and SYDVKM. The CDR3 loop spans 14 amino acids. V lost 6 bases to trimming and J lost 3 bases; unmatched junction nucleotides: 7. CDR3 DNA: TGTGCCAGCAGCCAGCCCGGGGGGGACTACGAGCAGTACTTC. Translated: CASSQPGGDYEQYF.

This clone was recorded once. The chain joins TRBV7-9 to TRBJ1-2; D might be TRBD1 (6 bases). CDR3 length: 15 residues. The germline V gene encodes CDR1 SEHNR and CDR2 FQNEAQ (reference sequence). V lost 2 bases and J 8 bases, leaving 18 bases between the germline ends. The CDR3 loop reads CASSLMIRGPGGYTF. The CDR3 nucleotides are TGTGCCAGCAGCTTAATGATCAGGGGTCCTGGAGGCTACACCTTC.

In its sample, this clone was seen once. This chain connects TRBV7-3 to TRBJ2-1, with 7 positions matching TRBD1. V shed 4 bases and J 4 bases; nucleotides not matched to a gene: 4. CDR1 is SGHTA and CDR2 is FQGTGA in the germline V gene. The CDR3 totals 14 residues. The CDR3 DNA reads as TGTGCCAGCAGCTCTAGACAGGGTTACAATGAGCAGTTCTTC. Encoded protein: CASSSRQGYNEQFF.

The genes are TRBV7-2 and TRBJ2-7; the D gene is possibly TRBD1 (6 bases). V lost 5 bases and J lost 4, with 12 bases in between. Germline V gives CDR1 SGHTA, CDR2 FQGNSA. There are 13 residues in the CDR3. For the CDR3, the DNA is TGTGCCAGCAGCCACCGACAGGTGTACGAGCAGTACTTC. Amino acids: CASSHRQVYEQYF.

The rearrangement uses TRBV6-5 and TRBJ2-4, with D possibly TRBD1 on 5 matching bases. In germline, CDR1 is MNHEY, CDR2 SVGAGI. CDR3 length: 12 residues. Trimming left V 3 bases short and J 7 bases short, with 7 bases between. CDR3 in amino acids: CASSYQGNIQYF. The CDR3 DNA is TGTGCCAGCAGTTATCAGGGCAACATTCAGTACTTC.

This chain joins TRBV12-5 and TRBJ1-5, with D possibly being TRBD1 (6 bases). The CDR3 has 11 residues. Deletions cut 5 bases from V and 9 bases from J, with 8 bases between. Germline assignment: CDR1 LGHNT and CDR2 FRNRAP. The CDR3: CASGPTGPQHF. DNA for the CDR3: TGTGCTAGTGGTCCGACAGGGCCCCAGCATTTT.